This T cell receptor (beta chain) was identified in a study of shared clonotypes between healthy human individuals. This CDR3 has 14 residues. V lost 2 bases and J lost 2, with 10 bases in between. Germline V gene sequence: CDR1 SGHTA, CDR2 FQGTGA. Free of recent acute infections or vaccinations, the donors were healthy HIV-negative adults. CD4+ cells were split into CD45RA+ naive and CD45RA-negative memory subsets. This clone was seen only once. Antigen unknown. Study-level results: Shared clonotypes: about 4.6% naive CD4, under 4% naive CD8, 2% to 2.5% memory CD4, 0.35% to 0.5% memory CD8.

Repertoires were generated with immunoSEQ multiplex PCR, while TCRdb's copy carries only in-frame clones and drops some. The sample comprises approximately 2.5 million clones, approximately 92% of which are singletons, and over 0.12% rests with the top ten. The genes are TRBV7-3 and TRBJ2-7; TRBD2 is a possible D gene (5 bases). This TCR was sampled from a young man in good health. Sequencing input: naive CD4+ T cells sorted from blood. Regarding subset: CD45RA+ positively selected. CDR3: CASSLGGSPYEQYF. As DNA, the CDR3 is TGTGCCAGCAGCTTAGGAGGCTCGCCCTACGAGCAGTACTTC.